This TCR beta chain was profiled in a study of cytomegalovirus exposure and HLA in healthy donors. For this clone: Its antigen remains unknown. The sample contains more than one DNA sequence encoding this CDR3.

Amplification used 60 Vbeta primers and 13 Jbeta primers. Per the original methods: Unique TCR beta chains numbered about 80 million in a later analysis, with some 9.9 million shared. Produced via immunoSEQ multiplex PCR; TCRdb's table is partial and in-frame only. V, J and clone size reflect that table, while D and trimming were determined from the DNA. Found here are more than 150,000 clones, 80% of them singletons; the top ten hold 1%. Trimming took off 3 bases at V and 1 base at J, with 6 bases between the two ends. This CDR3 is built from 14 residues. CDR1 KGHSH and CDR2 LQKENI come from the germline V gene. Study-wide results and limits: Roughly uniform sequencing depth across donors was assumed, possibly incorrectly. Previous analysis showed most TCR beta V segments were productive about 90% or about 30% of the time. Upon later analysis, HLA-associated TCR beta chains proved more clonally expanded than other, equally common chains.

The receptor comes from a woman aged 50 to 60 in good health and CMV-seropositive. This chain connects TRBV18 to TRBJ2-2; D is ambiguous. The sequenced sample consisted of PBMCs. CDR3 in DNA: TGTGCCAGCTCACCGGCAGGGAACACCGGGGAGCTGTTTTTT. Protein: CASSPAGNTGELFF.